These 32 T cell receptor beta chains came from one sample sequenced in a study of CD8+ T cells in alopecia areata (dated by TCRdb to between 2017 and 2018). Receptor libraries were prepared by the immunoSEQ multiplex PCR assay. To provide template for TCR sequencing, every sample had RNA extracted and reverse transcribed into cDNA. TCRdb took this table from immuneACCESS and kept in-frame rearrangements with V and J called. Such tables lack part of the clones; where checked against another copy, unresolved V genes explain under half of the gap, and the rest is unexplained. The sample table lists approximately 150,000 clones, about 61% of them with a count of one. The top ten hold roughly 16% of the sample. The sample's treatment or condition label is to be understood as: oral pan-JAK inhibitor, 5-10 mg twice daily. This sample comprised CD4+ T cells sorted from blood, obtained at roughly week 55, from a patient treated with tofacitinib. The receptors shown here come from a human donor with alopecia areata.

The chain combines TRBV7-2 with TRBJ2-1; a weak D match, TRBD2 (6 bases). The CDR3 is 15 residues long. The germline V and J ends were trimmed by 5 bases and 0 bases, with 11 bases remaining between them. In germline, CDR1 is SGHTA, CDR2 FQGNSA. The CDR3 loop is CASSIQTSSYNEQFF. The CDR3 nucleotides read TGTGCCAGCAGCATCCAGACTAGCTCCTACAATGAGCAGTTCTTC.

The rearrangement links TRBV6-5 to TRBJ1-2; 9 nucleotides match TRBD1. Germline trimming cut 8 bases from V and 0 bases from J; bases unmatched to any gene: 7. Germline assignment: CDR1 MNHEY and CDR2 SVGAGI. This CDR3 has 15 residues. The CDR3, as DNA: TGTGCCAGCCTGGGCGGGGACAGGGCTAACTATGGCTACACCTTC. Its protein is CASLGGDRANYGYTF.

Only a few counts were recorded for this clone. V gene TRBV2 combines with J gene TRBJ2-3, with 8 bases lining up with TRBD2. Germline loops: CDR1 SNHLY, CDR2 FYNNEI. Trimming cost V 11 bases and J 1 base; bases outside gene matches: 11. CDR3 length: 15 residues. The CDR3 protein is CAGRSGAGGTDTQYF. CDR3 in DNA: TGTGCCGGGCGGTCGGGAGCGGGGGGCACAGATACGCAGTATTTT.

This clone occurred a few times. The rearrangement uses TRBV7-2 and TRBJ2-4; D may correspond to TRBD1 or TRBD2 (6 bases each). The CDR3 covers 14 residues. CDR1 and CDR2 from the germline V gene are SGHTA and FQGNSA. V lost 5 bases, J lost 8 bases, and 16 bases lay in between. For the CDR3, the DNA is TGTGCCAGCAGCCGCGGGACAATTAGGGACATTCAGTACTTC. It translates to CASSRGTIRDIQYF.

This clone was detected a few times. The chain carries TRBV29-1 and TRBJ1-1, with TRBD1 as a possible D gene (5 bases). This CDR3 is built from 13 residues. Germline V CDR1 and CDR2: SQVTM, ANQGSEA. V lost 6 bases, J lost 7 bases, and 18 bases lay in between. The CDR3 DNA sequence: TGCAGCGTCTCCTCGTGGGGGGAGCTTGAAGCTTTCTTT. As protein: CSVSSWGELEAFF.

The rearrangement joins TRBV7-9 to TRBJ1-6; 7 nucleotides match TRBD1. V gave up 1 base and J gave up 5 bases; unmatched junction bases: 14. This CDR3 contains 19 residues. Germline assignment: CDR1 SEHNR and CDR2 FQNEAQ (reference sequence). CDR3 nucleotide sequence: TGTGCCAGCAGCTTAGTCTCACAGGGGAGAGTATTGAATAATTCACCCCTCCACTTT. The encoded protein is CASSLVSQGRVLNNSPLHF.

The table lists this clone with a few counts. The V and J genes are TRBV21-1 and TRBJ2-7; the D call of TRBD2 is as the table states it, not checked on the DNA. TRBV21-1 is a documented pseudogene. This CDR3 is 11 amino acids long. The CDR3 spells CAGLAGDEQYF. The CDR3 nucleotides read TGTGCCGGACTAGCGGGGGACGAGCAGTACTTC.

The chain links TRBV6-1 to TRBJ1-1; 11 bases align to TRBD1. Germline trimming cut 7 bases from V and 2 bases from J; bases unmatched to any gene: 6. Germline V gene data show CDR1 as MNHNS and CDR2 as SASEGT. The CDR3 contains 15 residues. CDR3 residues: CASTRDRGGNTEAFF. As DNA, the CDR3 is TGTGCCAGCACCCGGGACAGGGGGGGAAACACTGAAGCTTTCTTT.

This clone was seen a handful of times. CDR3 sequence reads: CASSSQGLETQYF. In nucleotides, the CDR3 is TGTGCCAGCAGCTCCCAAGGGTTAGAGACCCAGTACTTC. The chain is built from TRBV5-4 and TRBJ2-5; D unresolved. Trimming removed 3 bases at V and 4 bases at J, with 10 bases between. Germline CDR1 SGHNT, CDR2 YYREEE (reference sequence). This CDR3 comprises 13 residues.

The chain combines TRBV9 with TRBJ1-6; TRBD1 matches 10 bases. This CDR3 comprises 15 residues. Germline CDR1 is SGDLS and CDR2 is YYNGEE. The V segment lost 3 bases and the J segment 9 bases; nucleotides outside the gene matches: 6. The CDR3 protein is CASSGRDRGASPLHF. CDR3 in DNA: TGTGCCAGCAGCGGAAGGGACAGGGGTGCTTCACCCCTCCACTTT.

The gene calls are TRBV6-1 and TRBJ2-1; 12 nucleotides agree with TRBD1. V gave up 6 bases and J gave up 9 bases; unmatched junction bases: 9. Germline CDR1 MNHNS, CDR2 SASEGT. The CDR3 covers 15 residues. CDR3 amino acids: CASSPVPGQGAEQFF. DNA of the CDR3: TGTGCCAGCAGCCCTGTCCCGGGACAGGGGGCTGAGCAGTTCTTC.

The chain has TRBV7-9 and TRBJ2-7, with D possibly being TRBD1 (6 bases). The V gene's germline CDR1 is SEHNR and CDR2 FQNEAQ (reference sequence). The CDR3 totals 14 residues. V was trimmed by 6 bases and J by 2 bases, leaving 14 bases between them. CDR3 sequence (DNA): TGTGCCAGCAGTCACAACAGGGCACCCTACGAGCAGTACTTC. Translation: CASSHNRAPYEQYF.

The V gene is TRBV11-2, the J gene TRBJ1-6; D gene uncertain. The CDR3 runs to 12 residues. Germline lookup yields CDR1 SGHAT and CDR2 FQNNGV. Between the trimmed V and J ends, which lost 2 bases and 10 bases, there was a span of 6 bases. The CDR3 DNA reads TGTGCCAGCAGCTTAATAGGATCACCCCTCCACTTT. It yields the protein CASSLIGSPLHF.

The chain uses TRBV5-1 and TRBJ2-3; TRBD2 matches 8 bases. The CDR3 extends over 16 amino acids. Trimming took 3 bases from V and 2 from J; bases not matched to a gene: 8. Germline V gene sequence: CDR1 SGHRS, CDR2 YFSETQ. As DNA, the CDR3 is TGCGCCAGCAGCTCGCCTAGCGGGCGGTTCACAGATACGCAGTATTTT. Its translation is CASSSPSGRFTDTQYF.

This chain uses TRBV30 with TRBJ2-1; D remains ambiguous. Germline CDR1 reads GTSNPN; CDR2 reads SVGIG (reference sequence). Trimming removed 0 bases from V and 4 bases from J, with 1 base in between. The CDR3 runs 11 residues. CDR3 nucleotides: TGTGCCTGGAGTGTGTACAATGAGCAGTTCTTC. Its translation: CAWSVYNEQFF.

This chain uses TRBV11-2 with TRBJ1-2, with no clear D. The CDR3 runs to 15 residues. V was trimmed by 5 bases and J by 6 bases, leaving 19 bases between them. Germline CDR1 is SGHAT and CDR2 is FQNNGV. This CDR3 is CASSPPARITDGYTF. The CDR3 DNA sequence: TGTGCCAGCAGCCCCCCCGCTCGTATTACAGATGGCTACACCTTC.

The rearrangement links TRBV6-5 to TRBJ1-3, with D unresolved. The CDR3 is made up of 14 amino acids. Trimming shortened V by 0 bases and J by 2 bases, and 5 bases separated the two germline ends. The V gene's germline CDR1 is MNHEY and CDR2 SVGAGI. The DNA for the CDR3 is TGTGCCAGCAGTTACTCCCTGACTGGAAACACCATATATTTT. Its protein is CASSYSLTGNTIYF.

This chain joins TRBV10-3 and TRBJ1-1; D remains unclear. Germline lookup yields CDR1 ENHRY and CDR2 SYGVKD. The CDR3 covers 16 residues. The V end lost 0 bases, the J end lost 0 bases, and 11 bases lay between the germline ends. CDR3 amino acids: CAISESSAQMNTEAFF. In nucleotides, the CDR3 is TGTGCCATCAGTGAGTCGTCCGCACAGATGAACACTGAAGCTTTCTTT.

J is TRBJ1-5 and V is TRBV7-2, with D unresolved. The CDR3 extends over 13 amino acids. V gave up 5 bases and J gave up 0 bases, with 5 bases separating them. CDR1 and CDR2 (germline): SGHTA, FQGNSA. For the CDR3, the DNA is TGTGCCAGCAGCACATATAGCAATCAGCCCCAGCATTTT. Protein sequence: CASSTYSNQPQHF.

The genes are TRBV5-1 and TRBJ2-5; 8 nucleotides match TRBD2. CDR1 is SGHRS, CDR2 YFSETQ, per germline. J lost 5 bases, V lost 2 bases, and 2 bases had no gene match. The CDR3 loop spans 13 amino acids. The CDR3 is CASSLAGAETQYF. In nucleotides, the CDR3 is TGCGCCAGCAGCTTAGCGGGGGCGGAGACCCAGTACTTC.

The chain combines TRBV29-1 with TRBJ2-7; D may correspond to TRBD1 or TRBD2 (5 bases each). The CDR3 totals 13 residues. Germline CDR1 reads SQVTM; CDR2 reads ANQGSEA. The V and J ends lost 7 bases and 6 bases respectively, with 19 bases between them. CDR3 protein: CSAGPRTASEQYF. In DNA form, the CDR3 reads TGCAGCGCGGGACCACGGACGGCGTCCGAGCAGTACTTC.

The chain joins TRBV4-1 to TRBJ2-1, with D hard to call. Germline CDR1 reads MGHRA; CDR2 reads YSYEKL. CDR3 length: 13 residues. V dropped 3 bases and J dropped 6 bases, with 9 bases sitting between them. The CDR3 sequence is CASSHRTSNEQFF. Here the CDR3 DNA reads TGCGCCAGCAGCCACCGAACCTCCAATGAGCAGTTCTTC.

This clone was recorded a few times. This sample includes further DNA sequences coding for the same CDR3. The rearrangement uses TRBV29-1 and TRBJ2-5; 13 positions agree with TRBD2. CDR1 is SQVTM and CDR2 is ANQGSEA in the germline V gene. The CDR3 runs to 13 residues. V gave up 6 bases and J gave up 5 bases; unmatched junction bases: 3. The CDR3 region is CSVRGLAGETQYF. Written as DNA, the CDR3 is TGCAGCGTCCGGGGACTAGCGGGGGAGACCCAGTACTTC.

This clone has just a few counts. This chain joins TRBV29-1 and TRBJ1-4; D call uncertain. Germline CDR1 and CDR2: SQVTM and ANQGSEA. The CDR3 covers 13 residues. V was trimmed by 6 bases and J by 8 bases, leaving 16 bases between them. CDR3 amino acids: CSVLSGSTEKLFF. The CDR3 DNA follows: TGCAGCGTCTTGTCGGGTTCAACGGAAAAACTGTTTTTT.

This sequence joins TRBV29-1 and TRBJ1-4, with 7 bases lining up with TRBD1. Germline CDR1 reads SQVTM; CDR2 reads ANQGSEA. The CDR3 is made up of 13 amino acids. The V and J ends lost 7 bases and 3 bases, in that order; junction bases with no gene match: 5. CDR3 bases: TGCAGCGCTTCGACAGGGTCTAATGAAAAACTGTTTTTT. Amino acid sequence: CSASTGSNEKLFF.

The chain recombines TRBV7-9 with TRBJ1-1, with a weak D call TRBD1 (5 bases). CDR1 SEHNR and CDR2 FQNEAQ come from the germline V gene (reference sequence). The CDR3 consists of 14 residues. V shed 8 bases and J shed 3 bases, with 16 bases lying between them. The CDR3 loop reads CASRTLVGDTEAFF. The CDR3 nucleotides are TGTGCCAGCCGGACGTTGGTGGGGGACACTGAAGCTTTCTTT.

The chain combines TRBV25-1 with TRBJ2-5, with a possible D match to TRBD2 (8 bases). Germline CDR1 MGHDK, CDR2 SYGVNS. The CDR3 loop spans 17 amino acids. Trimming removed 6 bases from V and 4 bases from J, with 24 bases in between. DNA of the CDR3: TGTGCCAGCAGCCCTTGGGCGGGGGGCCAGGGGGGAGAGACCCAGTACTTC. Residues: CASSPWAGGQGGETQYF.

This chain connects TRBV11-2 to TRBJ2-6; possible D gene TRBD1, 6 bases. V was pared by 5 bases and J by 0 bases, with 14 bases between. In germline, CDR1 is SGHAT, CDR2 FQNNGV. The CDR3 runs 17 residues. The chain's CDR3 is CASSHVQGRSGANVLTF. In DNA, the CDR3 is TGTGCCAGCAGCCACGTGCAGGGGCGCTCTGGGGCCAACGTCCTGACTTTC.

The J gene is TRBJ2-1, the V gene TRBV30; D unresolved. CDR1 is GTSNPN and CDR2 is SVGIG in the germline V gene (reference sequence). The CDR3 is 12 amino acids. The V end was cut by 0 bases, the J end by 12 bases, with 12 bases between. CDR3 bases: TGTGCCTGGAGTGTAAATCCAGGTTCGCAGTTCTTC. Translation gives CAWSVNPGSQFF.

V usage is TRBV9 and J usage is TRBJ2-7, with D tentatively TRBD1 (5 bases). Germline V gene sequence: CDR1 SGDLS, CDR2 YYNGEE. V was shortened by 1 base and J by 2 bases, with 10 bases between the two germline ends. This CDR3 comprises 14 residues. CDR3 bases: TGTGCCAGCAGCGTACGAACAGGAACCTACGAGCAGTACTTC. Protein: CASSVRTGTYEQYF.

As regards this clone: Other DNA sequences within the sample encode an identical CDR3. The CDR3 protein is CSVEVGGTDTQYF. The CDR3 DNA reads TGCAGCGTTGAGGTCGGGGGAACAGATACGCAGTATTTT. This chain connects TRBV29-1 to TRBJ2-3, with a tentative D call TRBD2 (6 bases). Germline values: CDR1 SQVTM, CDR2 ANQGSEA. V gave up 3 bases and J gave up 3 bases, with 10 bases separating them. The CDR3 runs 13 residues.

Details on this clone: Other nucleotide sequences from this sample produce the same CDR3. The CDR3 protein is CSVRGRVSYEQYF. The CDR3 nucleotides read TGCAGCGTTAGGGGCAGAGTCTCCTACGAGCAGTACTTC. The J gene is TRBJ2-7, the V gene TRBV29-1; possible D gene TRBD1, 5 bases. The CDR3 is 13 amino acids. Trimming removed 5 bases at V and 0 bases at J, with 11 bases between. Germline V lookup: CDR1 SQVTM, CDR2 ANQGSEA.